These T cell receptor beta chains were read from a single sample in a study of T cell clones after liver transplantation. Profiling relied on immunoSEQ multiplex PCR, and the TCRdb table lists in-frame clones only, not all of them. The sample includes some 80,000 clones, 84% of them seen just once. The material sequenced was CD4+ T cells from blood, taken about 50 months after liver transplant. The receptors were sampled from a human patient who received a liver transplant. The T cells may partly be graft donor cells. CDR3s include the opening cysteine and the closing phenylalanine or tryptophan. D genes are given only for firm matches. The size field is filled for only some rows; it gives once, few, many or a size class.

TRBV18,-,TRBJ1-2,TRBD1,16,TGTGCCAGCTCACCGTCCCTCTCCGGGACAGGGAATGGCTACACCTTC,CASSPSLSGTGNGYTF
TRBV7-3,-,TRBJ2-7,-,12,TGTGCCAGCAGCGCCCTCTCCTACGAGCAGTACTTC,CASSALSYEQYF
TRBV29-1,-,TRBJ1-4,-,12,TGCAGCGTTGACTTTGGGGGTGAAAAACTGTTTTTT,CSVDFGGEKLFF
TRBV5-1,-,TRBJ2-5,TRBD2,17,TGCGCCAGCAGCACCGGGACTAGCGGCCTCAGAGGAGAGACCCAGTACTTC,CASSTGTSGLRGETQYF
TRBV4-3,-,TRBJ1-4,-,14,TGCGCCAGCAGCCAAGGCCGGACATCCCGAAAACTGTTTTTT,CASSQGRTSRKLFF
TRBV10-3,-,TRBJ2-2,TRBD1,16,TGTGCCATCAGGCCTGACAGGGGACGGGACACCGGGGAGCTGTTTTTT,CAIRPDRGRDTGELFF
TRBV7-8,-,TRBJ2-1,TRBD2,14,TGTGCCAGCAGCCCCGTCGGACTAGCGTCACGGCAGTTCTTC,CASSPVGLASRQFF
TRBV7-2,few,TRBJ2-1,TRBD2,17,TGTGCCAGCAGCCCTAGGATACGGCTAGCGGGAGAGCGGGAGCAGTTCTTC,CASSPRIRLAGEREQFF
TRBV28,-,TRBJ2-4,TRBD2,16,TGTGCCAGCAGTTTATTGGGGACTAGCGCCAAAAACATTCAGTACTTC,CASSLLGTSAKNIQYF
TRBV11-2,-,TRBJ2-2,-,16,TGTGCCAGCAGCCCCGGACGGGGGACGAACACCGGGGAGCTGTTTTTT,CASSPGRGTNTGELFF
TRBV18,-,TRBJ1-1,-,15,TGTGCCAGCTCACCACCGCTGGGGATGGGCACTGAAGCTTTCTTT,CASSPPLGMGTEAFF
TRBV11-2,-,TRBJ1-5,TRBD1,16,TGTGCCAGCAGCTTAGGACCCAGGGGGGTCAATCAGCCCCAGCATTTT,CASSLGPRGVNQPQHF
TRBV19,-,TRBJ2-3,-,12,TGTGCCAGTAGTAGTCCTGCAGATACGCAGTATTTT,CASSSPADTQYF
TRBV14,-,TRBJ2-2,-,12,TGTGCCAGCAGCCAAGGCCCCGGGGAGCTGTTTTTT,CASSQGPGELFF
TRBV28,few,TRBJ2-3,TRBD2,14,TGTGCCAGCAGACTGACTAGCGGCACAGATACGCAGTATTTT,CASRLTSGTDTQYF
TRBV27,-,TRBJ2-5,TRBD1,16,TGTGCCAGCAGCCGGATGGGACAGGGGAACCAAGAGACCCAGTACTTC,CASSRMGQGNQETQYF
TRBV11-1,once,TRBJ2-3,-,15,TGTGCCAGCAGCTTATTCCTGGCTAGCACAGATACGCAGTATTTT,CASSLFLASTDTQYF
TRBV5-1,-,TRBJ2-7,TRBD2,14,TGCGCCAGCAGCTTGTTTAGCGGGGGATACGAGCAGTACTTC,CASSLFSGGYEQYF
TRBV7-3,-,TRBJ2-1,-,13,TGTGCCAGCAGCTTAGGGGCGAACGGAGAGCAGTTCTTC,CASSLGANGEQFF
TRBV5-1,-,TRBJ2-1,TRBD2,16,TGCGCCAGCAGTTTTGGGACTAGCGGGATCTACAATGAGCAGTTCTTC,CASSFGTSGIYNEQFF
TRBV6-5,-,TRBJ1-2,-,11,TGTGCCATCTCGGAGTCCTATGGCTACACCTTC,CAISESYGYTF
TRBV5-4,-,TRBJ2-6,-,15,TGTGCCAGCAGCTTGTCGTCACCTGGGGCCAACGTCCTGACTTTC,CASSLSSPGANVLTF
TRBV14,-,TRBJ1-1,-,15,TGTGCCAGCAGCCGACTAGGGCAGGGAAACACTGAAGCTTTCTTT,CASSRLGQGNTEAFF
TRBV29-1,-,TRBJ1-1,-,14,TGCAGCGTTGGATCCGGGACCCCGGTCACTGAAGCTTTCTTT,CSVGSGTPVTEAFF
TRBV18,-,TRBJ2-1,-,15,TGTGCCAGCTCACAACAACCCACTGGTGGGAATGAGCAGTTCTTC,CASSQQPTGGNEQFF
TRBV18,-,TRBJ2-3,-,17,TGTGCCAGCTCACCACCGAACCAACTAGGAGGGACAGATACGCAGTATTTT,CASSPPNQLGGTDTQYF
TRBV4-3,-,TRBJ2-1,TRBD2,14,TGCGCCAGCAGCCCTCAGCGGGAGAATAATGAGCAGTTCTTC,CASSPQRENNEQFF
TRBV5-1,-,TRBJ1-6,TRBD1,16,TGCGCCAGCAGCTTAAGGGAACAGGGGGCGAATTCACCCCTCCACTTT,CASSLREQGANSPLHF
TRBV7-3,-,TRBJ2-7,-,13,TGTGCCAGCAGCGTCGGGCCAACCGTCGCCAAGTACTTC,CASSVGPTVAKYF
TRBV11-3,-,TRBJ1-2,-,13,TGTGCCAGCAGCTTCGCGGGAAGCTATGGCTACACCTTC,CASSFAGSYGYTF
TRBV9,-,TRBJ2-3,TRBD2,17,TGTGCCAGCAGCCCCTCCACGGGACTAGCGTCCACAGATACGCAGTATTTT,CASSPSTGLASTDTQYF
TRBV2,-,TRBJ1-6,-,17,TGTGCCAGCAGTGAAGGGGGGACTGGGCTTCGGTCTTCACCCCTCCACTTT,CASSEGGTGLRSSPLHF
TRBV19,-,TRBJ1-1,-,13,TGTGCCAGTAGTACGACAGGGAACACTGAAGCTTTCTTT,CASSTTGNTEAFF
TRBV6-5,-,TRBJ1-2,-,13,TGTGCCAGCCGGACCCCCAGGGCCTATGGCTACACCTTC,CASRTPRAYGYTF
TRBV6-1,-,TRBJ1-1,TRBD1,14,TGTGCCAGCATTGGGGACAGGAGGAACACTGAAGCTTTCTTT,CASIGDRRNTEAFF
TRBV7-3,-,TRBJ2-2,-,15,TGTGCCAGCAGCTTAACGCGCGTAGAAACCGGGGAGCTGTTTTTT,CASSLTRVETGELFF
TRBV7-7,-,TRBJ2-3,-,13,TGTGCTAGCAGCTTAGAATCGGGGAATACGCAGTATTTT,CASSLESGNTQYF
TRBV5-4,-,TRBJ2-1,TRBD2,15,TGTGCCAGCAGCCTACTAGCGGGGGGGCCCAATGAGCAGTTCTTC,CASSLLAGGPNEQFF
TRBV5-1,-,TRBJ1-1,TRBD1,16,TGCGCCAGCAGCTCGGGACAGGGAAACATGAACACTGAAGCTTTCTTT,CASSSGQGNMNTEAFF
TRBV7-2,-,TRBJ2-3,TRBD2,15,TGTGCCAGCAGCTCCCGGGACTACAGCACAGATACGCAGTATTTT,CASSSRDYSTDTQYF
TRBV27,-,TRBJ1-2,-,15,TGTGCCAGCAGTCCAGACCTCGGACGGCCCTATGGCTACACCTTC,CASSPDLGRPYGYTF
TRBV7-2,-,TRBJ2-3,-,12,TGTGCCAGCAGCCCCGGGGTTGATACGCAGTATTTT,CASSPGVDTQYF
TRBV5-1,-,TRBJ2-3,TRBD2,15,TGCGCCAGCTCCCGCGGGACTAGCCTTTCAGATACGCAGTATTTT,CASSRGTSLSDTQYF
TRBV5-1,-,TRBJ2-7,TRBD2,15,TGCGCCAGCAGCCTAGCTCTAGCGGGGGGCTACGAGCAGTACTTC,CASSLALAGGYEQYF
TRBV29-1,-,TRBJ2-1,-,14,TGCAGCGTCCCGACCGGACTACTTTACAATGAGCAGTTCTTC,CSVPTGLLYNEQFF
TRBV2,-,TRBJ2-1,-,14,TGTGCCAGCAGTAAGAGGACAGCCGAGGGGGAGCAGTTCTTC,CASSKRTAEGEQFF
TRBV4-1,-,TRBJ2-5,-,17,TGCGCCAGCAGCCCCCGTAGGTACAGGGTGGCAAGAAAGACCCAGTACTTC,CASSPRRYRVARKTQYF
TRBV5-4,-,TRBJ2-3,-,12,TGTGCCAGCAGGCGGGATACAGATACGCAGTATTTT,CASRRDTDTQYF
TRBV19,-,TRBJ1-6,-,16,TGTGCCAGTAGTAGGGGGCCGCGAAGGGATAATTCACCCCTCCACTTT,CASSRGPRRDNSPLHF
TRBV5-1,few,TRBJ2-7,TRBD2,14,TGCGCCAGCAGCTCCCTCACTAGCGGGAGCGAGCAGTACTTC,CASSSLTSGSEQYF
TRBV9,once,TRBJ2-5,TRBD2,15,TGTGCCAGCAGCGGAGGGAGCGGGGGGGCGGAGACCCAGTACTTC,CASSGGSGGAETQYF
TRBV28,-,TRBJ1-2,TRBD1,15,TGTGCCAGCAGTCCATCGGGGGAGGGGGCGTATGGCTACACCTTC,CASSPSGEGAYGYTF
TRBV5-6,-,TRBJ1-1,-,16,TGTGCCAGCAGCCGAGCTGCGGGGGTGGTGGGCACTGAAGCTTTCTTT,CASSRAAGVVGTEAFF
TRBV5-4,-,TRBJ2-7,-,15,TGTGCCAGCAGCTGGCGTGGGGGGAGCTCCTACGAGCAGTACTTC,CASSWRGGSSYEQYF
TRBV5-1,once,TRBJ1-4,-,14,TGCGCCAGCAGCTTGGGAGGTGGTAATGAAAAACTGTTTTTT,CASSLGGGNEKLFF
TRBV10-3,few,TRBJ2-7,-,13,TGTGCCATCAGTGAATTGCGCTCCTACGAGCAGTACTTC,CAISELRSYEQYF
TRBV2,-,TRBJ2-5,-,18,TGTGCCATTATAGCTCGTGGTTGGGGGAGGTGGCTCGGGGAGACCCAGTACTTC,CAIIARGWGRWLGETQYF
TRBV6-5,-,TRBJ1-1,-,14,TGTGCCAGCACAGCAGGGATCATGAACACTGAAGCTTTCTTT,CASTAGIMNTEAFF
TRBV4-2,-,TRBJ2-3,TRBD2,17,TGTGCCAGCAGCCAAGATATGCCTAGCGGGAGTGGAGATACGCAGTATTTT,CASSQDMPSGSGDTQYF